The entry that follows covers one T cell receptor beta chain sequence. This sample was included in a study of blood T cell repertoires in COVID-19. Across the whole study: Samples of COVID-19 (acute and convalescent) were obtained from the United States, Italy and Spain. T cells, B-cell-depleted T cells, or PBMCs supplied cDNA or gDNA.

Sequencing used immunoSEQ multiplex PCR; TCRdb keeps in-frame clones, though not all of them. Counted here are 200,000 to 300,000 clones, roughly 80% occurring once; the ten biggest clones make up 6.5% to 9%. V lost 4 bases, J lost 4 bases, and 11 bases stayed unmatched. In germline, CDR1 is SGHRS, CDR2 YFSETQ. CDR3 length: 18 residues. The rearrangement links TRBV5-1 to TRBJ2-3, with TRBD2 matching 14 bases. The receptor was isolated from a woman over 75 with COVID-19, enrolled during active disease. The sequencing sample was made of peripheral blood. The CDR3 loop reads CASSQGLAGVGWADTQYF. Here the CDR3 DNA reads TGCGCCAGCAGCCAGGGACTAGCGGGAGTCGGTTGGGCAGATACGCAGTATTTT.